This section outlines one T cell receptor beta chain sequence together with its context. The entry originates in a study of blood T cell repertoires in COVID-19. Between the trimmed V and J ends, which lost 0 bases and 0 bases, there was a span of 16 bases. The CDR3 is made up of 17 amino acids. Germline V gene lookup returns CDR1 SGHRS and CDR2 YFSETQ. Assay used: immunoSEQ multiplex PCR; TCRdb lists only in-frame clones, some missing. The profile shows some 130,000 clones, roughly nine tenths of them singletons. The source material was peripheral blood. The rearrangement uses TRBV5-1 and TRBJ2-7, with TRBD2 as a possible D gene (5 bases). This clonotype was obtained from an older woman with COVID-19, enrolled during active disease. The CDR3 spells CASSLATGFSSSYEQYF. The CDR3 DNA follows: TGCGCCAGCAGCTTGGCGACGGGGTTTTCGAGCTCCTACGAGCAGTACTTC.